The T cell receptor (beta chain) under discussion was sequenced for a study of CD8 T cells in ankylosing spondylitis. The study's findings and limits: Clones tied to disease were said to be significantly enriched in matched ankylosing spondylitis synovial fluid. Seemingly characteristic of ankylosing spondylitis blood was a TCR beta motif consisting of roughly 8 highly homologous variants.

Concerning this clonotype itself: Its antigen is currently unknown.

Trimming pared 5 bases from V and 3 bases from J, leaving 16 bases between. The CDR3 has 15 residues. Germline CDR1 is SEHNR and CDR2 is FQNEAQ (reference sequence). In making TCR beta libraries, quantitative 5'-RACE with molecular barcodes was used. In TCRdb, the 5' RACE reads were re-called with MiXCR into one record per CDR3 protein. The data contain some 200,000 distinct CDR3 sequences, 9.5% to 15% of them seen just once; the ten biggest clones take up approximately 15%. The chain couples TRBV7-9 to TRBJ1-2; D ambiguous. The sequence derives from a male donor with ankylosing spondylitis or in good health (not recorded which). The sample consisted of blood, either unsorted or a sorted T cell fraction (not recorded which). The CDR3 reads CASSLTNAFYYGYTF. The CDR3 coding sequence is TGTGCCAGCAGCCTTACTAACGCATTCTACTATGGCTACACCTTC.